This T cell receptor (beta chain) was observed in a study of T cell responses to AZD1222 COVID-19 vaccine. General observations from the study: Spike-specific TCR repertoires showed rising breadth and depth after two AZD1222 doses.

Remarks on this clone: Its antigen is not identified.

The assay was immunoSEQ multiplex PCR, and TCRdb's table has in-frame clones only and misses some. In the table there are approximately 130,000 clones, 88% of which are singletons. Germline lookup yields CDR1 SGHNT and CDR2 YYREEE (reference sequence). J gave up 4 bases and V 2 bases, and 3 bases lay outside the gene matches. This CDR3 is 14 amino acids long. V gene TRBV5-4 combines with J gene TRBJ1-1; 9 nucleotides match TRBD1. The sequencing used peripheral blood, collected 28 days after the second AZD1222 dose. This clonotype was obtained from an adult who received the AZD1222 COVID-19 vaccine. In DNA form, the CDR3 reads TGTGCCAGCAGCTTAGACAGGGGGATCACTGAAGCTTTCTTT. This sequence encodes CASSLDRGITEAFF. The variable domain in full, with the rest retrieved from reference TRBV5-4 and TRBJ1-1, is ETGVTQSPTHLIKTRGQQVTLRCSSQSGHNTVSWYQQALGQGPQFIFQYYREEENGRGNFPPRFSGLQFPNYSSELNVNALELDDSALYLCASSLDRGITEAFFGQGTRLTVV.